The source of this T cell receptor beta chain is a study of glioma-infiltrating T cells after dendritic cell vaccination. Using immunoSEQ multiplex PCR, the repertoire was profiled, and TCRdb retains in-frame clones only, with some absent. The table has some 58,000 clones, 70% to 90% seen once. The sample holds one count of this clone. The time point was: after dendritic cell vaccination, including at tumor progression/relapse. The source is a human donor with glioblastoma. The material was blood, obtained after dendritic cell vaccination.

In DNA form, the CDR3 reads TGTGCCAGCACAGGGGGCCTAAATGAGCAGTTCTTC. Translated: CASTGGLNEQFF. The chain links TRBV25-1 to TRBJ2-1; TRBD1 aligns across 8 bases. The CDR3 totals 12 residues. In germline, CDR1 is MGHDK, CDR2 SYGVNS. The trim removed 7 bases at V and 7 bases at J, leaving 3 bases unmatched.